This T cell receptor beta chain was documented in a study of regulatory T cells in long-lasting Graves disease. Background on the study: Graves' patients, newly diagnosed, had taken antithyroid drugs under 3 months.

The V gene's germline CDR1 is KGHSH and CDR2 LQKENI. Trimming took 5 bases from V and 4 from J, leaving 16 bases between them. CDR3 length: 15 residues. According to the study, TCR beta libraries were built with iRepertoire HTBI primers and CDR3-region Arm-PCR. TCRdb reprocessed the multiplex PCR reads with MiXCR, giving one entry per CDR3 protein. Among 400,000 to 450,000 distinct CDR3 sequences listed, under 15% were seen once. Time point specified: newly diagnosed GD, antithyroid drugs for less than 3 months. After RNA was extracted from PBMCs, the TCR library was made from it. In this sample, this clonotype turned up many times. This sample was shared with a second study, whose subject was T cells in Graves' hyperthyroidism and ophthalmopathy. That work states: Together with thyroid ultrasound, orbital computed tomography, serum thyroxine and TRAb, clinical symptoms were used for diagnoses.

The receptor comes from a woman aged 30 to 39 with Graves disease. J is TRBJ2-3 and V is TRBV18; a possible D gene is TRBD2 (6 bases). The material sequenced was peripheral blood mononuclear cells (PBMCs), taken at new diagnosis, from a patient treated with antithyroid drugs. In DNA, the CDR3 is TGTGCCAGCTCAGGACCGCAGTGGGGGGCAGATACGCAGTATTTT. It encodes CASSGPQWGADTQYF.